This TCR beta chain was recovered during a study of blood T cell repertoires in COVID-19. At the level of the study: Researchers got acute and convalescent COVID-19 samples from the United States, Italy and Spain. PBMCs, B-cell-depleted T cells, or T cells were the source of the cDNA or gDNA that made up the material.

Authors' methods: How many nucleated cells were present was estimated from reference gene primer amplification. This table comes from immunoSEQ multiplex PCR, and its TCRdb copy is limited to in-frame clones, with some not included. V and J calls and clone size are copied from that table; D and trimming were computed from the DNA. The data contain a few hundred thousand clones, approximately 86% of them singletons. The CDR3 has 19 amino acids. Germline V lookup: CDR1 KGHDR, CDR2 SFDVKD. The trim removed 2 bases at V and 1 base at J, leaving 15 bases unmatched. This clonotype was sampled from a woman in her 70s with active or convalescent COVID-19. The genes are TRBV24-1 and TRBJ2-5; TRBD1 matches 7 bases. What was sequenced was peripheral blood. The CDR3 sequence: CATSDSSQQGTPSQETQYF. DNA for the CDR3: TGTGCCACCAGTGATTCGAGCCAACAGGGGACGCCATCCCAAGAGACCCAGTACTTC.